This TCR beta chain was sequenced during a study of T cells in localized non-small cell lung cancer. The study's findings and limits: Heterogeneity stays possible, as sequencing covered only one tumor region. There was higher T cell clonality in uninvolved adjacent lung than in tumor, and it was highest there. Appearance in adjacent lung was seen for a median around 60 of the top 100 tumor clones.

Germline V gives CDR1 SQVTM, CDR2 ANQGSEA. The length of the CDR3 is 20 residues. The V gene end was trimmed by 3 bases and the J gene end by 0 bases; junction bases not matched to a gene: 16. Clones were sequenced by immunoSEQ multiplex PCR, and TCRdb holds only the in-frame ones, with some missing. The sample has 14,000 or so clones, approximately 89% seen once. Note on this clone: What it binds is not known.

The rearrangement links TRBV29-1 to TRBJ2-1; 11 nucleotides agree with TRBD2. The sequence was obtained from a man aged 40 to 70 with stage III lung adenocarcinoma. The sample here was peripheral blood mononuclear cells, taken before any cancer treatment. Here the CDR3 DNA reads TGCAGCGTTGACGGAAGTAGCGGGAGGGCCTCAGTGTTCTCCTACAATGAGCAGTTCTTC. Protein sequence: CSVDGSSGRASVFSYNEQFF.